These 15 T cell receptor beta chains originate from one sample sequenced in a study of blood T cell repertoires in COVID-19. The assay was immunoSEQ multiplex PCR, and TCRdb's table has in-frame clones only and misses some. The sample lists roughly 120,000 clones, approximately 79% seen once, with around 16% in the top ten. Sequenced sample: peripheral blood. Source of these receptors: a woman of 80 years or more with active or convalescent COVID-19.

V and J are TRBV30 and TRBJ1-1, with D maybe TRBD1 (5 bases). The germline V gene has CDR1 GTSNPN and CDR2 SVGIG (reference sequence). Trimming cost V 0 bases and J 5 bases, with 13 bases left between them. The CDR3 is 14 amino acids. In DNA, the CDR3 is TGTGCCTGGAGTGTTGGGACTGGTTGGACTGAAGCTTTCTTT. Its translation is CAWSVGTGWTEAFF.

This clone was seen a handful of times. The V gene is TRBV5-1, the J gene TRBJ2-7; 12 bases align to TRBD1. From germline, CDR1 is SGHRS and CDR2 YFSETQ. The length of the CDR3 is 15 residues. Germline trimming cut 0 bases from V and 7 bases from J; bases unmatched to any gene: 5. The DNA of the CDR3 is TGCGCCAGCAGCTTGGGGGGACAGGGGGCCGGGGAGCAGTACTTC. Translated, it gives CASSLGGQGAGEQYF.

The chain employs TRBV14 and TRBJ2-1; 14 bases match TRBD2. In germline, CDR1 is SGHDN, CDR2 FVKESK. The CDR3 runs 20 residues. Trimming took 2 bases from V and 6 from J; bases not matched to a gene: 15. CDR3 DNA: TGTGCCAGCAGCCAACAAACAGGACTAGCGGGAGGTAGAAAATTCAATGAGCAGTTCTTC. It specifies CASSQQTGLAGGRKFNEQFF. The variable domain in full, completed from reference TRBV14 and TRBJ2-1, reads EAGVTQFPSHSVIEKGQTVTLRCDPISGHDNLYWYRRVMGKEIKFLLHFVKESKQDESGMPNNRFLAERTGGTYSTLKVQPAELEDSGVYFCASSQQTGLAGGRKFNEQFFGPGTRLTVL.

This clone was observed a handful of times. The chain is built from TRBV2 and TRBJ2-5, with 8 bases identical to TRBD2. V lost 2 bases and J lost 5; bases outside the gene matches: 10. The CDR3 has 16 residues. Looked up from germline, CDR1 is SNHLY and CDR2 is FYNNEI. CDR3 nucleotides: TGTGCCAGCAGTGAAAGCGTTAGCGGGACTTATGAGACCCAGTACTTC. It is translated as CASSESVSGTYETQYF.

This sequence joins TRBV2 and TRBJ2-2; 14 positions agree with TRBD2. The germline V gene encodes CDR1 SNHLY and CDR2 FYNNEI. There are 15 residues in the CDR3. Trimming took 6 bases from V and 8 from J; bases not matched to a gene: 5. CDR3 loop: CASRGLAGGSGELFF. Here the CDR3 DNA reads TGTGCCAGCAGAGGACTAGCGGGAGGTAGTGGGGAGCTGTTTTTT.

V is TRBV5-1 and J is TRBJ1-1; D not certain. This CDR3 is 14 amino acids long. Trimming removed 1 base from V and 1 base from J, with 8 bases in between. Germline V lookup: CDR1 SGHRS, CDR2 YFSETQ. The CDR3 sequence: CASSLSSWNTEAFF. The CDR3 DNA reads as TGCGCCAGCAGCTTGTCCAGTTGGAACACTGAAGCTTTCTTT.

This chain connects TRBV5-5 to TRBJ2-3; TRBD2 might be the D (7 bases). This CDR3 contains 16 residues. Germline V gives CDR1 SGHKS, CDR2 YYEKEE (reference sequence). V shed 0 bases and J shed 1 base, with 12 bases lying between them. The CDR3: CASSLAGGAGTDTQYF. CDR3 coding DNA: TGTGCCAGCAGCTTGGCGGGGGGCGCCGGCACAGATACGCAGTATTTT.

Written as DNA, the CDR3 is TGCAGCGTTACGATAGGGAGACAGGGCGGTGAGACCCAGTACTTC. Protein product: CSVTIGRQGGETQYF. The rearrangement joins TRBV29-1 to TRBJ2-5, with 7 bases lining up with TRBD1. Per germline, CDR1 SQVTM and CDR2 ANQGSEA. The CDR3 length is 15 residues. Unmatched junction bases numbered 14, after V lost 5 bases and J lost 5 bases.

The chain has TRBV2 and TRBJ2-5, with a possible D match to TRBD2 (5 bases). In germline, CDR1 is SNHLY, CDR2 FYNNEI. The CDR3 consists of 13 residues. Trimming cost V 8 bases and J 0 bases, with 10 bases left between them. The CDR3 DNA sequence: TGTGCCAGCCGGCGGGTGTACCAAGAGACCCAGTACTTC. It is translated as CASRRVYQETQYF.

There are a few counts of this clone. The CDR3 region is CASNRQGEDTQYF. The CDR3 DNA reads TGTGCCAGTAATCGACAGGGGGAGGATACGCAGTATTTT. The rearrangement joins TRBV19 to TRBJ2-3; 9 nucleotides line up with TRBD1. The germline gives CDR1 LNHDA, CDR2 SQIVND (reference sequence). V gave up 7 bases and J gave up 6 bases; unmatched junction bases: 5. This CDR3 is 13 amino acids long.

The chain combines TRBV5-6 with TRBJ1-3; 7 bases map to TRBD1. This CDR3 is built from 14 residues. Unmatched junction bases numbered 8, after V lost 4 bases and J lost 7 bases. Per germline, CDR1 SGHDT and CDR2 YYEEEE. Here the CDR3 DNA reads TGTGCCAGCAGCCCGGACAGGTGGAGGAACACCATATATTTT. Encoded protein: CASSPDRWRNTIYF.

The chain's CDR3 is CASSYLQDRVSNTEAFF. The CDR3 bases are TGTGCCAGCAGTTATTTACAAGACAGGGTTTCGAACACTGAAGCTTTCTTT. This rearrangement joins TRBV6-2 or TRBV6-3 to TRBJ1-1; 7 bases agree with TRBD1. Germline V CDR1 and CDR2: MNHEY, SVGEGT. J gave up 1 base and V 3 bases, and 11 bases lay outside the gene matches. This CDR3 has 17 residues.

The chain joins TRBV5-4 to TRBJ2-7, with 8 bases identical to TRBD1. Unmatched junction bases numbered 11, after V lost 6 bases and J lost 6 bases. The CDR3 is 14 residues long. Germline V lookup: CDR1 SGHNT, CDR2 YYREEE (reference sequence). The CDR3 nucleotides are TGTGCCAGCACCATGGACAGGGTCCTCTCCGAGCAGTACTTC. Amino acid sequence: CASTMDRVLSEQYF.

This rearrangement joins TRBV5-1 to TRBJ1-2; D call uncertain. There are 15 residues in the CDR3. Trimming took off 0 bases at V and 4 bases at J, with 13 bases between the two ends. Germline-derived CDR1 and CDR2 are SGHRS and YFSETQ. The DNA for the CDR3 is TGCGCCAGCAGCTTGGGTTTAGGAGGTCTCTATGGCTACACCTTC. Its translation is CASSLGLGGLYGYTF.

The chain employs TRBV4-3 and TRBJ2-7; 9 bases match TRBD2. This CDR3 region has 17 residues. Germline values: CDR1 LGHNA, CDR2 YSLEER. Germline trimming cut 0 bases from V and 4 bases from J; bases unmatched to any gene: 10. CDR3 sequence reads: CASSQEVSGSFGYEQYF. The DNA for the CDR3 is TGCGCCAGCAGCCAAGAGGTTAGCGGGAGTTTTGGGTACGAGCAGTACTTC.